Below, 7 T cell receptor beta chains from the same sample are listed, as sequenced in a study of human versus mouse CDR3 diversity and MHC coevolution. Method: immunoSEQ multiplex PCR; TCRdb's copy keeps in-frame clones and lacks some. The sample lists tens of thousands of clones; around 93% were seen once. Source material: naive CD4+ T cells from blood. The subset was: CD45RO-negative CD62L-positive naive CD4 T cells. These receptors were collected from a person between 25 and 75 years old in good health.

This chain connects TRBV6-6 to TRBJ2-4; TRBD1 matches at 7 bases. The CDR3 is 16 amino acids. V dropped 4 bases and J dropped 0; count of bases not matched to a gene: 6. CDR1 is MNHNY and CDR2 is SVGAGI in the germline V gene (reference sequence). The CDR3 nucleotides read TGTGCCAGCAGTTTCGGTGACAGGGTAGCCAAAAACATTCAGTACTTC. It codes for CASSFGDRVAKNIQYF.

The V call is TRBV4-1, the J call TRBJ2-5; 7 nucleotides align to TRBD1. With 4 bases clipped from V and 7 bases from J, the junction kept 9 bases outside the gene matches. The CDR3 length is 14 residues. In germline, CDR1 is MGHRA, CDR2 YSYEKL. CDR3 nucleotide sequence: TGCGCCAGCAGCCTGACAGACAGGGAAGGGACCCAGTACTTC. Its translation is CASSLTDREGTQYF.

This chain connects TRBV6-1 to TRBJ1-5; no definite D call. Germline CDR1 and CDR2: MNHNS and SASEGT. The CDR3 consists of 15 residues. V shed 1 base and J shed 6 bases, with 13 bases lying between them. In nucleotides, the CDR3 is TGTGCCAGCAGTGAAGTTCCAGACCGGGGTCAGCCCCAGCATTTT. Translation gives CASSEVPDRGQPQHF.

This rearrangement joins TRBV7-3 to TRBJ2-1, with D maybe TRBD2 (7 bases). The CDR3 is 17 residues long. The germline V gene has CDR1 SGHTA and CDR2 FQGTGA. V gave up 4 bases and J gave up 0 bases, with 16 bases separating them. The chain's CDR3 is CASSSLGGGSSYNEQFF. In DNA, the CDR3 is TGTGCCAGCAGCTCCCTTGGGGGGGGCAGCTCCTACAATGAGCAGTTCTTC.

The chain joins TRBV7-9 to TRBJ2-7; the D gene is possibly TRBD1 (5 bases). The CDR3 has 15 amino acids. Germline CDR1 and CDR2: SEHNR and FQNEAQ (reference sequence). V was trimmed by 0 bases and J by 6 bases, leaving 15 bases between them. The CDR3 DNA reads TGTGCCAGCAGCTTAGCGGGCCCCCTTACAGGCGAGCAGTACTTC. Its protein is CASSLAGPLTGEQYF.

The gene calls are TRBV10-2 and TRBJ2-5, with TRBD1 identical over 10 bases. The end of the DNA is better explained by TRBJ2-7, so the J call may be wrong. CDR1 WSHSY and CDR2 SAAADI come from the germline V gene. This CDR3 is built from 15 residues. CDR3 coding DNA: TGCGCCAGCAGAGCTCGACAGGGGGCGACGTACGAGCAGTACTTC. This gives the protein CASRARQGATYEQYF.

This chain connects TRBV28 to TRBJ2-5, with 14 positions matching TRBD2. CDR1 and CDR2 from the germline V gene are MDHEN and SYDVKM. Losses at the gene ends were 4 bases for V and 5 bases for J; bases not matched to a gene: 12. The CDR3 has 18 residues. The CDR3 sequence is CASSSRTGTSGSQETQYF. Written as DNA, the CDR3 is TGTGCCAGCAGTTCACGCACCGGGACTAGCGGGAGTCAGGAGACCCAGTACTTC. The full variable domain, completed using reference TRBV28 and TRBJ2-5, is DVKVTQSSRYLVKRTGEKVFLECVQDMDHENMFWYRQDPGLGLRLIYFSYDVKMKEKGDIPEGYSVSREKKERFSLILESASTNQTSMYLCASSSRTGTSGSQETQYFGPGTRLLVL.